The 3 T cell receptor beta chains in this list originate from one sample, sequenced in a study of cytomegalovirus exposure and HLA in healthy donors. It was with 60 Vbeta and 13 Jbeta primers that the PCR ran. Clones were sequenced by immunoSEQ multiplex PCR, and TCRdb holds only the in-frame ones, with some missing. Of approximately 200,000 clones in the sample, approximately 80% were seen once. The sequenced sample was PBMCs. Every receptor here comes from a girl under 10 years old in good health and CMV-seronegative.

V is TRBV6-6 and J is TRBJ1-5; D is ambiguous. Germline lookup yields CDR1 MNHNY and CDR2 SVGAGI (reference sequence). The V end lost 7 bases, the J end lost 1 base, and 11 bases lay between the germline ends. CDR3 length: 14 residues. The CDR3 protein is CASIDKESNQPQHF. The CDR3 DNA reads as TGTGCCAGCATCGATAAAGAGAGCAATCAGCCCCAGCATTTT.

The V call is TRBV7-9, the J call TRBJ1-3; D is uncertain. Germline V gene lookup returns CDR1 SEHNR and CDR2 FQNEAQ (reference sequence). This CDR3 has 14 amino acids. The V end was cut by 8 bases, the J end by 1 base, with 12 bases between. This chain's CDR3 is CASAPIGSGNTIYF. In DNA, the CDR3 is TGTGCCAGCGCCCCCATCGGTTCTGGAAACACCATATATTTT.

This sequence joins TRBV19 and TRBJ2-5; a weak D match, TRBD1 (6 bases). Germline V CDR1 and CDR2: LNHDA, SQIVND (reference sequence). The V and J ends lost 3 bases and 7 bases respectively, with 12 bases between them. The CDR3 sequence is 13 residues long. CDR3 loop: CASSIETGGTQYF. The DNA of the CDR3 is TGTGCCAGTAGTATTGAGACAGGCGGGACCCAGTACTTC.